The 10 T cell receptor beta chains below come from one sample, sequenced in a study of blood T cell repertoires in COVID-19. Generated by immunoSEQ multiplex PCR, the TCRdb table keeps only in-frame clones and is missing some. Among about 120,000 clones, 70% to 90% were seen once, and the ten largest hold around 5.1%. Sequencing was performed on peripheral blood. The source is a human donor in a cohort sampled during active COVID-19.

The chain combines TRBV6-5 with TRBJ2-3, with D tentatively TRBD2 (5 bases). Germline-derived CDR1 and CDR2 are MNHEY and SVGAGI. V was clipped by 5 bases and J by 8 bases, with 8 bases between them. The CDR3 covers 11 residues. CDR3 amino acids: CASSSLATQYF. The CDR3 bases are TGTGCCAGCAGTAGCCTAGCTACGCAGTATTTT.

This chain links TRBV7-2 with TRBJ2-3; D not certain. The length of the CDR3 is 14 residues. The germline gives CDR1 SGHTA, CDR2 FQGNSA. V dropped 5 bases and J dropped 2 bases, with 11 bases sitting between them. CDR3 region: CASSLQLITDTQYF. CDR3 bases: TGTGCCAGCAGCCTCCAACTTATCACAGATACGCAGTATTTT. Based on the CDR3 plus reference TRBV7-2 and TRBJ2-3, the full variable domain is GAGVSQSPSNKVTEKGKDVELRCDPISGHTALYWYRQSLGQGLEFLIYFQGNSAPDKSGLPSDRFSAERTGGSVSTLTIQRTQQEDSAVYLCASSLQLITDTQYFGPGTRLTVL.

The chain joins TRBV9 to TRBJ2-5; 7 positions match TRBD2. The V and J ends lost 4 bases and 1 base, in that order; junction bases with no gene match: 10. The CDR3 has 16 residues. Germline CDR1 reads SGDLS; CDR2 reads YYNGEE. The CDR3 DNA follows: TGTGCCAGCAGCCCAGCGCCGGGAGGCTTCCAAGAGACCCAGTACTTC. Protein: CASSPAPGGFQETQYF.

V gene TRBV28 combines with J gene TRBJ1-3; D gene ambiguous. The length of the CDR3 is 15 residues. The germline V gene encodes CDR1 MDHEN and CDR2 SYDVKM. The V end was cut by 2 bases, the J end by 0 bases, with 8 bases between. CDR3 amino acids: CASSLIGGSGNTIYF. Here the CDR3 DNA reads TGTGCCAGCAGTTTAATCGGTGGCTCTGGAAACACCATATATTTT.

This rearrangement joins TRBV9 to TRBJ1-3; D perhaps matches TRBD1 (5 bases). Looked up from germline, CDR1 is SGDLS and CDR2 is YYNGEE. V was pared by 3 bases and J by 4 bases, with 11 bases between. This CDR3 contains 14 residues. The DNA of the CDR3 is TGTGCCAGCAGCGCCGGACATCCAGGAAACACCATATATTTT. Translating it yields CASSAGHPGNTIYF.

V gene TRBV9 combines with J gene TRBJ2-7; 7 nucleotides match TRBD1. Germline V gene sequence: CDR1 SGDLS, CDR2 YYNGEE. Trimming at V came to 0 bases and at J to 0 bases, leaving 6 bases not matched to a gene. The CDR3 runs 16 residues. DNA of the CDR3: TGTGCCAGCAGCGTAGTAGCAGGGGGAAGCTCCTACGAGCAGTACTTC. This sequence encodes CASSVVAGGSSYEQYF.

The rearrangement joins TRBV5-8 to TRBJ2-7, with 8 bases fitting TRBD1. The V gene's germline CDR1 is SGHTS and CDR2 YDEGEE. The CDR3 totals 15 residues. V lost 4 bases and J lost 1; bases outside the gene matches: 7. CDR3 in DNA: TGTGCCAGCAGCCCAGACAGGGGAGCGTCCTACGAGCAGTACTTC. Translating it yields CASSPDRGASYEQYF.

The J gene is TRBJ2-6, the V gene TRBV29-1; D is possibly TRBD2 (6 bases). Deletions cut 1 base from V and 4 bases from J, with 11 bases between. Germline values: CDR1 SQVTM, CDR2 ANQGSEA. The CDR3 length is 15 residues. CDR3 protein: CSVEGRGLGANVLTF. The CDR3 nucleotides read TGCAGCGTTGAAGGGAGGGGTTTAGGGGCCAACGTCCTGACTTTC.

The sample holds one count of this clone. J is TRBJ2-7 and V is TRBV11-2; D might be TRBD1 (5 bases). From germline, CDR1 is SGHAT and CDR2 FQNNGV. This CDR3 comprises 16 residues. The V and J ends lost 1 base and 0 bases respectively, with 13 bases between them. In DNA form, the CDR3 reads TGTGCCAGCAGCTTAGTGGGCAGGACATCCTCCTACGAGCAGTACTTC. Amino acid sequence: CASSLVGRTSSYEQYF.

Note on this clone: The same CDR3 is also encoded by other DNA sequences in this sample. The CDR3 bases are TGTGCCATCAGTGGGCAGGGTAACACCGGGGAGCTGTTTTTT. Its translation is CAISGQGNTGELFF. The chain has TRBV10-3 and TRBJ2-2; tentatively, D is TRBD1 (5 bases). Germline CDR1 ENHRY, CDR2 SYGVKD. CDR3 length: 14 amino acids. Trimming removed 4 bases at V and 2 bases at J, with 8 bases between.